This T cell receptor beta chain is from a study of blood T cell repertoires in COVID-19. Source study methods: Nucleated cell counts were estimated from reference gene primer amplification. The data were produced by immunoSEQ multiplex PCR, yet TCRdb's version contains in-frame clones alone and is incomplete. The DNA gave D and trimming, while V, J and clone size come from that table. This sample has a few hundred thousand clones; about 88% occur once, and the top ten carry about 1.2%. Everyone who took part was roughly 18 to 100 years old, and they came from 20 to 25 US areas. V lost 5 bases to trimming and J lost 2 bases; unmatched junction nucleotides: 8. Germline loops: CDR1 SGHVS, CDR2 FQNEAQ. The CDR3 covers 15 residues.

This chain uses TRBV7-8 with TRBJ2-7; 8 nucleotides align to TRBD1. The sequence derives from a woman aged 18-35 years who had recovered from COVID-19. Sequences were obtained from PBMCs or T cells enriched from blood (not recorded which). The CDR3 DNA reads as TGTGCCAGCAGCGCCCGGACAGGGTTGCCCTACGAGCAGTACTTC. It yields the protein CASSARTGLPYEQYF.